Here is one T cell receptor (beta chain) with its context. V lost 4 bases to trimming and J lost 6 bases, with 14 bases between them. This CDR3 spans 15 amino acids. Germline CDR1 is SGDLS and CDR2 is YYNGEE. This specimen comes from a study of blood T cell repertoires in COVID-19. Overall study context: Acute and convalescent COVID-19 specimens originated in the United States, Italy and Spain. T cells, B-cell-depleted T cells, or PBMCs supplied cDNA or gDNA.

In the original processing: Nucleated cell number was recorded as an estimate derived from reference gene primer amplification. Sequencing used immunoSEQ multiplex PCR; TCRdb keeps in-frame clones, though not all of them. The DNA was the basis for D and trimming; V, J and clone size are from that table. The table lists over 200,000 clones, roughly 88% of them singletons. Material: peripheral blood. The TCR comes from a man aged 40-49 years with acute or convalescent COVID-19. The rearrangement uses TRBV9 and TRBJ1-6, with TRBD1 as a possible D gene (6 bases). This CDR3 reads CASSSKGGPNSPLHF. For the CDR3, the DNA is TGTGCCAGCAGCAGTAAGGGGGGGCCTAATTCACCCCTCCACTTT.